These T cell receptor beta chains were read from a single sample in a study of beta chain features in type 1 diabetes. The repertoire was sequenced with immunoSEQ multiplex PCR; TCRdb's copy has only in-frame clones and lacks some. The sample lists tens of thousands of clones, approximately 53% occurring once. Specimen: stem cell memory CD4+ T cells from blood. These receptors came from a man aged 25-45 years with type 1 diabetes. The CDR3 runs from the conserved cysteine through the conserved F or W. D genes are given only for firm matches. Clone size, where shown, is once, few, many, or a class for clones that have expanded.

TRBJ2-2,.,TRBV18,.,TGTGCCAGCTCCGGATCTAGCCTCACCGGGGAGCTGTTTTTT,CASSGSSLTGELFF
TRBJ1-1,.,TRBV4-2,.,TGTGCCAGCAGCCAACCCCCGGACAGTCGGACTGAAGCTTTCTTT,CASSQPPDSRTEAFF
TRBJ2-5,.,TRBV5-8,TRBD1,TGTGCCAGCAGCTTGACCCCCTCCGGGACAGGGTCCCAAGAGACCCAGTACTTC,CASSLTPSGTGSQETQYF
TRBJ2-5,.,TRBV11-3,TRBD1,TGTGCCAGCAGCTACCGGGACAGGGCGGAGGAGACCCAGTACTTC,CASSYRDRAEETQYF
TRBJ2-1,.,TRBV5-5,TRBD2,TGTGCCAGCAGCTTGGAGGCGCTAGCGGGAGCTGAGCAGTTCTTC,CASSLEALAGAEQFF
TRBJ2-5,.,TRBV4-1,TRBD1,TGCGCCAGCAGCCCGTCCGGGACAGGGGGCGTAGAGACCCAGTACTTC,CASSPSGTGGVETQYF
TRBJ2-2,.,TRBV15,TRBD1,TGTGCCACCAGCAGAGATCCCGGACAGGCACGGGCCGGGGAGCTGTTTTTT,CATSRDPGQARAGELFF
TRBJ2-3,.,TRBV2,.,TGTGCCAGCAGTGGGGGTAGGGGCAGGACCAAAAGTACTAGCACAGATACGCAGTATTTT,CASSGGRGRTKSTSTDTQYF
TRBJ2-3,few,TRBV19,TRBD1,TGTGCCAGTAGTGGGGGCCGGGGGACAGGGTCCGCAGATACGCAGTATTTT,CASSGGRGTGSADTQYF
TRBJ2-1,once,TRBV12-5,TRBD2,TGTGCTAGTGGGAACCGCCCCGGACTAGCGGGAGATGAGCAGTTCTTC,CASGNRPGLAGDEQFF
TRBJ2-2,.,TRBV13,TRBD2,TGTGCCAGCAGCGAAAGCGGGGCGAACACCGGGGAGCTGTTTTTT,CASSESGANTGELFF
TRBJ1-5,few,TRBV7-9,.,TGTGCCAGCAGCGGCGGGAGTCCAGGACAGCCCCAGCATTTT,CASSGGSPGQPQHF
TRBJ2-2,few,TRBV19,TRBD2,TGTGCCAGTAGTCCGGCGAAGCGGGGGGAGGCCGGGGAGCTGTTTTTT,CASSPAKRGEAGELFF
TRBJ2-5,.,TRBV4-1,.,TGCGCCAGCAGCCAAGATCTTTCCTGGGGCAGGCAAGAGACCCAGTACTTC,CASSQDLSWGRQETQYF
TRBJ2-1,.,TRBV7-2,TRBD2,TGTGCCAGCAGCCCGGGGGGACTAGCGGAGTATGAGCAGTTCTTC,CASSPGGLAEYEQFF
TRBJ1-1,.,TRBV18,.,TGTGCCAGCTCACCCAACCAGGTGAACCAGAACACTGAAGCTTTCTTT,CASSPNQVNQNTEAFF
TRBJ1-1,.,TRBV6-6,TRBD1,TGTGCCAGCAGTTACGGGACAGGGGTGGACACTGAAGCTTTCTTT,CASSYGTGVDTEAFF
TRBJ2-7,.,TRBV29-1,.,TGCAGCGTTGAAGGTCAGTCCTACGAGCAGTACTTC,CSVEGQSYEQYF
TRBJ2-1,.,TRBV5-4,TRBD2,TGTGCCAGCAGCTTGGTAGGGCGGGAGTACAATGAGCAGTTCTTC,CASSLVGREYNEQFF
TRBJ1-1,.,TRBV5-1,TRBD1,TGCGCCAGCAGCCACCGGGACAGGGAGGCGTTGACTGAAGCTTTCTTT,CASSHRDREALTEAFF
TRBJ2-7,few,TRBV27,TRBD1,TGTGCCAGCAGTCGCTCGGGACAGGGGGCCTACGAGCAGTACTTC,CASSRSGQGAYEQYF
TRBJ1-2,.,TRBV9,.,TGTGCCAGCAGCGTAGAGAGGGAAAAGACCTTC,CASSVEREKTF
TRBJ1-1,.,TRBV6-1,.,TGTGCCAGCAGTGCGACAGGTCTGAACACTGAAGCTTTCTTT,CASSATGLNTEAFF
TRBJ1-1,.,TRBV6-5,TRBD1,TGTGCCAGCAGGCCACCGGGACAGGGCTTAAAGGCTTTCTTT,CASRPPGQGLKAFF
TRBJ2-1,.,TRBV27,.,TGTGCCAGCAGTTCCAGTAATGAGCAGTTCTTC,CASSSSNEQFF
TRBJ1-5,.,TRBV18,.,TGTGCCAGCTCACCACGAGAAGGGGTGGAGCCCCAGCATTTT,CASSPREGVEPQHF
TRBJ2-1,.,TRBV18,.,TGTGCCAGCTCACCGAGCCAGGGGCTATACAATGAGCAGTTCTTC,CASSPSQGLYNEQFF
TRBJ1-5,.,TRBV2,.,TGTGCCAGCAGCGATGCATTAGGAGGGGCAAGCAATCAGCCCCAGCATTTT,CASSDALGGASNQPQHF
TRBJ2-1,.,TRBV18,TRBD2,TGTGCCAGCTCACCAATTGGACTAGGAGGGTTTAATGAGCAGTTCTTC,CASSPIGLGGFNEQFF
TRBJ1-2,few,TRBV7-2,.,TGTGCCAGCAGCTCCTGGGGAGGGACCGACTATGGCTACACCTTC,CASSSWGGTDYGYTF
TRBJ1-5,.,TRBV6-1,TRBD1,TGTGCCAGCAGTTTAGGACAGGCGAATCAGCCCCAGCATTTT,CASSLGQANQPQHF
TRBJ2-3,.,TRBV19,TRBD1,TGTGCCAGTAGTAGGGGCACCGGGACAGGGTCCACAGATACGCAGTATTTT,CASSRGTGTGSTDTQYF
TRBJ1-2,.,TRBV7-9,.,TGTGCCAGCAGTCGGGGCTATGGCTACACCTTC,CASSRGYGYTF
TRBJ1-1,once,TRBV4-1,.,TGCGCCAGCAGCCACCCCCAGGGGAAAACTGAAGCTTTCTTT,CASSHPQGKTEAFF
TRBJ1-1,.,TRBV2,.,TGTGCCAGCAGTGACTGGAGGGGGAACACTGAAGCTTTCTTT,CASSDWRGNTEAFF
TRBJ1-1,.,TRBV10-3,.,TGTGCCATCAGTCTAGACTGGAACACTGAAGCTTTCTTT,CAISLDWNTEAFF
TRBJ2-1,few,TRBV7-2,TRBD1,TGTGCCAGCAGCTTAGCCCCGGGCAGGGGGTCTTTCTACAATGAGCAGTTCTTC,CASSLAPGRGSFYNEQFF
TRBJ1-4,.,TRBV2,.,TGTGCCAGCAGACAGGGAGCTGAAAAACTGTTTTTT,CASRQGAEKLFF
TRBJ1-1,.,TRBV27,.,TGTGCCAGCAGTCGGTGGGGCCGGGAAGCTTTCTTT,CASSRWGREAFF
TRBJ2-5,.,TRBV9,.,TGTGCCAGCAGCGAGGGCCCAGGGCGAGAGACCCAGTACTTC,CASSEGPGRETQYF
TRBJ1-6,.,TRBV11-3,TRBD1,TGTGCCAGCCATGGACAGGGAGGGAATTCACCCCTCCACTTT,CASHGQGGNSPLHF
TRBJ1-1,.,TRBV7-9,.,TGTGCCAGCAGCCCCCTTGCAGGGACTGAAGCTTTCTTT,CASSPLAGTEAFF
TRBJ1-2,.,TRBV6-1,.,TGTGCCAGCAGTTGGGGCCGGTATGGCTACACCTTC,CASSWGRYGYTF
TRBJ2-1,few,TRBV19,.,TGTGCCAGTAGTACAAACAATGAGCAGTTCTTC,CASSTNNEQFF
TRBJ2-1,few,TRBV14,TRBD2,TGTGCCAGCAGCCAGAGGACTAGCGGGAGAATCTATGAGCAGTTCTTC,CASSQRTSGRIYEQFF
TRBJ2-7,few,TRBV23-1,.,TGCGCCAGCAGTCAATCCCCCAGGACAAGCTACGAGCAGTACTTC,CASSQSPRTSYEQYF
TRBJ2-3,.,TRBV19,TRBD1,TGTGCCAGCCGCTCGACAGGGGGAGTCGCAGATACGCAGTATTTT,CASRSTGGVADTQYF
TRBJ2-1,few,TRBV2,.,TGTGCCAGCGGTAGCGCCACGGGAGAGCAGTTCTTC,CASGSATGEQFF
TRBJ1-1,.,TRBV11-2,.,TGTGCCAGCAGGCCAGATAAGCTGGAGTTTAAGGCTTTCTTT,CASRPDKLEFKAFF
TRBJ2-3,.,TRBV10-3,.,TGTGCCATCAGTGGGGGTCGGAGCGGGCTTCTCACAGATACGCAGTATTTT,CAISGGRSGLLTDTQYF
TRBJ2-7,.,TRBV7-2,.,TGTGCCAGCAGCTCCACACGTGGGCCCTACGAGCAGTACTTC,CASSSTRGPYEQYF
TRBJ2-1,.,TRBV10-3,TRBD2,TGTGCCATCAGTGAGTCCGCTAGCGGGGGGGCCAATGAGCAGTTCTTC,CAISESASGGANEQFF
TRBJ1-1,few,TRBV11-3,.,TGTGCCAGCAGCGCACGGCAGGGGACTGAAGCTTTCTTT,CASSARQGTEAFF
TRBJ1-5,.,TRBV4-1,.,TGCGCCAGCAGCCAAGAACTCCATAACCCCGGGGGAAGTCAGCCCCAGCATTTT,CASSQELHNPGGSQPQHF
TRBJ2-1,.,TRBV6-5,TRBD2,TGTGCCAGCAGACCGCCGGGCGGGAGGAACGGTGAGCAGTTCTTC,CASRPPGGRNGEQFF
TRBJ2-1,.,TRBV5-1,.,TGCGCCAGCAAGGAAACGGGGGACCCCTACAATGAGCAGTTCTTC,CASKETGDPYNEQFF